One and the same sample provided the 18 T cell receptor beta chains below, sequenced in a study of blood T cell repertoires in COVID-19. Sequenced by immunoSEQ multiplex PCR; TCRdb stores in-frame clones only, minus some. Of around 16,000 clones in the sample, roughly nine tenths were seen once. Sequencing was performed on peripheral blood. The source is a man at least 80 years old with acute or convalescent COVID-19.

V is TRBV19 and J is TRBJ1-2, with D possibly being TRBD1 (5 bases). V was trimmed by 3 bases and J by 7 bases, leaving 15 bases between them. The CDR3 sequence is 14 residues long. Germline loops: CDR1 LNHDA, CDR2 SQIVND (reference sequence). The DNA of the CDR3 is TGTGCCAGTAGTATCGGGACGGGACTGGCTGGCTACACCTTC. It translates to CASSIGTGLAGYTF.

Here the CDR3 DNA reads TGTGCCAGTACCTTCGACAGGGGCACTGAAGCTTTCTTT. Translating it yields CASTFDRGTEAFF. The gene calls are TRBV19 and TRBJ1-1, with 8 bases identical to TRBD1. The CDR3 sequence is 13 residues long. Germline V gives CDR1 LNHDA, CDR2 SQIVND (reference sequence). The V gene end was trimmed by 7 bases and the J gene end by 4 bases; junction bases not matched to a gene: 5.

The V and J genes are TRBV29-1 and TRBJ2-5; TRBD2 matches at 8 bases. CDR3 size: 12 residues. Losses at the gene ends were 2 bases for V and 5 bases for J; bases not matched to a gene: 1. Germline CDR1 is SQVTM and CDR2 is ANQGSEA. The CDR3 DNA is TGCAGCGTTGAAAAGCGGGGGGAGACCCAGTACTTC. Its translation: CSVEKRGETQYF. The whole variable domain, filled in from reference TRBV29-1 and TRBJ2-5, reads SAVISQKPSRDICQRGTSLTIQCQVDSQVTMMFWYRQQPGQSLTLIATANQGSEATYESGFVIDKFPISRPNLTFSTLTVSNMSPEDSSIYLCSVEKRGETQYFGPGTRLLVL.

The chain links TRBV29-1 to TRBJ1-5, with D perhaps matching TRBD1 (6 bases). Germline V CDR1 and CDR2: SQVTM, ANQGSEA. Trimming shortened V by 6 bases and J by 3 bases, and 12 bases separated the two germline ends. CDR3 length: 13 amino acids. DNA of the CDR3: TGCAGCGTCGCCAGGGGACCCAATCAGCCCCAGCATTTT. Encoded protein: CSVARGPNQPQHF.

The rearrangement uses TRBV7-2 and TRBJ2-3; 12 nucleotides agree with TRBD2. The CDR3 is 15 residues long. Germline CDR1 is SGHTA and CDR2 is FQGNSA. V dropped 4 bases and J dropped 1; count of bases not matched to a gene: 0. CDR3 DNA sequence: TGTGCCAGCAGCTGGACTAGCGGGGGCACAGATACGCAGTATTTT. The encoded protein is CASSWTSGGTDTQYF.

The chain has TRBV3-1 (or the pseudogene TRBV3-2) and TRBJ1-1, with D perhaps TRBD1 (5 bases). Germline V lookup: CDR1 LGHDT, CDR2 YNNKEL (reference sequence). The ends were cut back, 2 bases at V and 1 base at J, with 8 bases in the middle. CDR3 length: 14 amino acids. CDR3 in DNA: TGTGCCAGCAGCCAACTGGGGGGGAACACTGAAGCTTTCTTT. Protein: CASSQLGGNTEAFF.

This clone was picked up a small number of times. V is TRBV5-1 and J is TRBJ1-2; TRBD1 matches at 8 bases. The CDR3 has 15 amino acids. The junction had 6 bases not matched to a gene; V was cut back by 0 bases and J by 5 bases. The V gene's germline CDR1 is SGHRS and CDR2 YFSETQ. CDR3 coding DNA: TGCGCCAGCAGCTTGGCCGCACAGGGGGGATATGGCTACACCTTC. It codes for CASSLAAQGGYGYTF.

This chain connects TRBV19 to TRBJ1-1; tentative D call: TRBD1 (6 bases). V was trimmed by 6 bases and J by 3 bases, leaving 17 bases between them. CDR1 LNHDA and CDR2 SQIVND come from the germline V gene (reference sequence). The CDR3 contains 15 residues. The CDR3 sequence is CASSPEGGADTEAFF. The CDR3, as DNA: TGTGCCAGTAGCCCAGAGGGGGGGGCGGACACTGAAGCTTTCTTT.

J is TRBJ2-6 and V is TRBV5-6; D gene ambiguous. Trimming stripped 2 bases from V and 0 bases from J, with 9 bases between. CDR3 length: 16 residues. In germline, CDR1 is SGHDT, CDR2 YYEEEE. CDR3 in amino acids: CASSFDFSSGANVLTF. As DNA, the CDR3 is TGTGCCAGCAGCTTCGACTTTAGCTCTGGGGCCAACGTCCTGACTTTC.

This clone was seen once. This sequence joins TRBV5-1 and TRBJ2-1; TRBD1 agrees at 8 bases. Per germline, CDR1 SGHRS and CDR2 YFSETQ. This CDR3 has 13 amino acids. The V and J ends lost 4 bases and 6 bases, in that order; junction bases with no gene match: 3. CDR3 nucleotides: TGCGCCAGCAGCGGACAGGGAGTCAATGAGCAGTTCTTC. This gives the protein CASSGQGVNEQFF.

The chain carries TRBV4-1 and TRBJ2-7; 12 nucleotides agree with TRBD2. The CDR3 spans 16 residues. The germline CDR1 and CDR2 sequences are MGHRA and YSYEKL. V lost 3 bases to trimming and J lost 1 base; unmatched junction nucleotides: 4. This chain's CDR3 is CASSQGLAGLSYEQYF. The CDR3 DNA follows: TGCGCCAGCAGCCAGGGACTAGCGGGCCTTTCCTACGAGCAGTACTTC.

The chain couples TRBV20-1 to TRBJ1-1, with D perhaps TRBD1 (5 bases). V lost 8 bases and J 5 bases, leaving 12 bases between the germline ends. CDR3 size: 11 residues. CDR1 is DFQATT, CDR2 SNEGSKA, per germline (reference sequence). CDR3 in amino acids: CSSPQGTEAFF. The CDR3 nucleotides read TGCAGTTCCCCCCAGGGAACTGAAGCTTTCTTT.

The chain employs TRBV5-1 and TRBJ2-5; D ambiguous. The germline CDR1 and CDR2 sequences are SGHRS and YFSETQ. The CDR3 loop spans 14 amino acids. Trimming shortened V by 0 bases and J by 1 base, and 7 bases separated the two germline ends. Here the CDR3 reads CASSLDPVQETQYF. In DNA form, the CDR3 reads TGCGCCAGCAGCTTGGACCCAGTCCAAGAGACCCAGTACTTC.

V gene TRBV11-2 combines with J gene TRBJ1-1; D might be TRBD1 (5 bases). The CDR3 extends over 15 amino acids. Trimming took off 5 bases at V and 0 bases at J, with 13 bases between the two ends. CDR1 and CDR2 from the germline V gene are SGHAT and FQNNGV. The CDR3 coding sequence is TGTGCCAGCAGCCCGGGGGGGGGTATGAACACTGAAGCTTTCTTT. Amino acids: CASSPGGGMNTEAFF. The variable domain in full, completed from reference TRBV11-2 and TRBJ1-1, reads EAGVAQSPRYKIIEKRQSVAFWCNPISGHATLYWYQQILGQGPKLLIQFQNNGVVDDSQLPKDRFSAERLKGVDSTLKIQPAKLEDSAVYLCASSPGGGMNTEAFFGQGTRLTVV.

The chain uses TRBV5-4 and TRBJ2-1, with 13 bases fitting TRBD2. With V trimmed by 4 bases and J by 6 bases, 4 bases remained unmatched. This CDR3 comprises 15 residues. Germline values: CDR1 SGHNT, CDR2 YYREEE (reference sequence). The CDR3 DNA is TGTGCCAGCAGCCCTACTAGCGGGAGGGCCAATGAGCAGTTCTTC. It translates to CASSPTSGRANEQFF.

The chain recombines TRBV5-4 with TRBJ2-1; TRBD2 agrees at 8 bases. Trimming at V came to 2 bases and at J to 6 bases, leaving 4 bases not matched to a gene. CDR1 SGHNT and CDR2 YYREEE come from the germline V gene (reference sequence). This CDR3 comprises 14 residues. The CDR3 loop is CASSFGGGINEQFF. CDR3 sequence (DNA): TGTGCCAGCAGCTTTGGCGGGGGGATCAATGAGCAGTTCTTC.

This clone was found a few times. The gene calls are TRBV18 and TRBJ1-2, with D uncertain. Trimming shortened V by 6 bases and J by 1 base, and 9 bases separated the two germline ends. Looked up from germline, CDR1 is KGHSH and CDR2 is LQKENI. This CDR3 is 13 amino acids long. Here the CDR3 DNA reads TGTGCCAGCTCGCCGGAGATTAACTATGGCTACACCTTC. It specifies CASSPEINYGYTF.

This clone was detected only once. The chain combines TRBV28 with TRBJ1-2; TRBD1 matches at 7 bases. Trimming at V came to 9 bases and at J to 4 bases, leaving 14 bases not matched to a gene. Germline loops: CDR1 MDHEN, CDR2 SYDVKM. The CDR3 length is 15 residues. The chain's CDR3 is CASSPQGVRSYGYTF. CDR3 DNA: TGTGCCAGTAGCCCTCAGGGGGTTAGAAGCTATGGCTACACCTTC.